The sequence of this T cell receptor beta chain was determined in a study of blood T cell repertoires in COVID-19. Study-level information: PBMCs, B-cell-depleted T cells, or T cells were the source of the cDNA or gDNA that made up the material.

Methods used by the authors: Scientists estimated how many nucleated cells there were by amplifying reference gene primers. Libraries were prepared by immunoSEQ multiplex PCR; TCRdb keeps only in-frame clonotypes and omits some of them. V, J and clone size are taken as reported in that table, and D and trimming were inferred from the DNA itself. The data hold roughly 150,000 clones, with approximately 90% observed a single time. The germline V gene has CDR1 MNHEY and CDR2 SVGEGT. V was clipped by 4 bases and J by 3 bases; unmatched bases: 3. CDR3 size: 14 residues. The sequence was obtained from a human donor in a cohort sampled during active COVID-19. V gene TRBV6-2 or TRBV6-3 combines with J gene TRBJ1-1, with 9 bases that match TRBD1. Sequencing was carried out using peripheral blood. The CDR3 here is CASSSDRGYTEAFF. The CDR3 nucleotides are TGTGCCAGCAGTTCGGACAGGGGCTACACTGAAGCTTTCTTT.